The source of this T cell receptor (beta chain) is a study of T cell repertoires in cytomegalovirus infection. In regard to this clonotype: As yet, its antigen is unknown.

Study-level results: The study found HLA-C-restricted CMV-specific TCR beta clonotypes dominating the ex vivo response.

TCRdb ran MiXCR on the reads and lists one entry per CDR3 protein. The profile covers 450,000 to 550,000 distinct CDR3 sequences, with approximately 42% appearing a single time and about 41% taken by the ten largest. The receptor was isolated from a human donor in good health (CMV status not recorded). Some clones in this sample may be carry-over from other donors' samples. The source material was cultured PBMCs, sampled from culture after CMV antigen stimulation.

DNA for the CDR3: TGTGCCAGCAAAGCACGACAGGGAGAGGGGTACGAGCAGTACTTC. Protein product: CASKARQGEGYEQYF. The chain has TRBV2 and TRBJ2-7, with 7 positions matching TRBD1. This CDR3 is 15 amino acids long. The J segment lost 4 bases and the V segment lost 7 bases, leaving 13 bases of the junction unmatched. Germline V gene lookup returns CDR1 SNHLY and CDR2 FYNNEI.